This T cell receptor (beta chain) was profiled in a study of post-analysis software for immune sequencing data. About the study: Recorded disease courses covered relapsing-remitting, secondary progressive and progressive-relapsing multiple sclerosis. Some patients had no subtype annotation. Study-wide results and caveats: Samples sharing a preparation batch grouped tightly together when assessed by F measure. When compared against controls, multiple sclerosis patients showed significantly lower normalized Chao1 diversity. With TRBV5-6, TRBV5-1 and TRBV20-1 included, roughly five TRBV segments were more frequent in patients than in controls.

As for this clonotype: The antigen is undetermined.

Trimming removed 5 bases from V and 3 bases from J, with 1 base in between. This CDR3 comprises 11 residues. CDR1 and CDR2 (germline): MNHEY, SVGAGI. Carried by the TCR beta cDNA libraries were unique molecular identifiers. TCRdb called the PCR reads again in MiXCR, with one record for every CDR3 protein. The sample lists about 380,000 distinct CDR3 sequences, less than 40% occurring once. This rearrangement joins TRBV6-5 to TRBJ2-2; D is undetermined. Sequences were obtained from blood. This receptor was identified in a girl between 5 and 17 years old with multiple sclerosis. Written as DNA, the CDR3 is TGTGCCAGCAGTCACACCGGGGAGCTGTTTTTT. This translates into CASSHTGELFF.